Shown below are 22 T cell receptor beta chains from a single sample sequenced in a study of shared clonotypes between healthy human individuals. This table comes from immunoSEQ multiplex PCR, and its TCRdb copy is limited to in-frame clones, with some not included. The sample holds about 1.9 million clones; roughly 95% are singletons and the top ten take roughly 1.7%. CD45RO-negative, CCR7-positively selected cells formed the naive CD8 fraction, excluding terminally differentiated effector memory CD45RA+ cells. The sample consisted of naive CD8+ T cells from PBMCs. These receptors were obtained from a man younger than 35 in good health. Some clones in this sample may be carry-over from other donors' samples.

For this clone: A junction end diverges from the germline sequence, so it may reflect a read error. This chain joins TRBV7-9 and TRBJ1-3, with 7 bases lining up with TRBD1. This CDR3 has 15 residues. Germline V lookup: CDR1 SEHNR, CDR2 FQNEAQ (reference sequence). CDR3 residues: CASSHYGAMGQKIDF. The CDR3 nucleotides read TGTGCCAGCAGCCACTATGGTGCAATGGGACAGAAAATAGATTTT.

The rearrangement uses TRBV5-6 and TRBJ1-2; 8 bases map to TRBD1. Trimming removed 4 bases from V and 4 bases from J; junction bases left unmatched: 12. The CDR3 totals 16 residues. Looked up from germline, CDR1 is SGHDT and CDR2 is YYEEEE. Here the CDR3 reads CASSLYIPDRGYGYTF. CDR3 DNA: TGTGCCAGCAGCCTATACATACCTGACAGGGGCTATGGCTACACCTTC.

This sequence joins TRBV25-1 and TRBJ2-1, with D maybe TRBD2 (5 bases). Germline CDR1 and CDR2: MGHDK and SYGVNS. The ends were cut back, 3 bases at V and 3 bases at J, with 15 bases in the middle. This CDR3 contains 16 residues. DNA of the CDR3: TGTGCCAGCAGTGAGTTTGTTAGCGACAACTACAATGAGCAGTTCTTC. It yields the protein CASSEFVSDNYNEQFF.

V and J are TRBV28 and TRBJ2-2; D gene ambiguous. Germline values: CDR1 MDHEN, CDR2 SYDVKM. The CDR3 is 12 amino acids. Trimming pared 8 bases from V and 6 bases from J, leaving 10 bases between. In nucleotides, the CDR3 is TGTGCCAGCGGAGAGTTCCCCGGGGAGCTGTTTTTT. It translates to CASGEFPGELFF.

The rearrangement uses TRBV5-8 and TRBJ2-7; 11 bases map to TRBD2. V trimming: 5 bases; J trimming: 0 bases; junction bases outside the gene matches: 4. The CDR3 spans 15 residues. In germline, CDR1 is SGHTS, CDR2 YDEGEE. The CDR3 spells CASRLTSGSSYEQYF. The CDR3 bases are TGTGCCAGCAGACTAACTAGCGGGAGCTCCTACGAGCAGTACTTC.

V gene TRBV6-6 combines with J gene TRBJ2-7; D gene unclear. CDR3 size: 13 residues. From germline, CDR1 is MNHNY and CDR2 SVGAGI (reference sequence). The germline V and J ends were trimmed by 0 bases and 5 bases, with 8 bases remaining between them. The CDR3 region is CASSYSGSNEQYF. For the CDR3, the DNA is TGTGCCAGCAGTTACTCGGGGTCTAACGAGCAGTACTTC.

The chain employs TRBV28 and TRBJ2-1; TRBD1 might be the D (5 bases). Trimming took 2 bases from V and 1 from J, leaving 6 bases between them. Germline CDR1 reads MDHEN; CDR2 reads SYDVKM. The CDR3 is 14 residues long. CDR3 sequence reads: CASSLQGSYNEQFF. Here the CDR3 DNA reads TGTGCCAGCAGTTTACAGGGTTCCTACAATGAGCAGTTCTTC. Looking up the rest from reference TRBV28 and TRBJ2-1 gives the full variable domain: DVKVTQSSRYLVKRTGEKVFLECVQDMDHENMFWYRQDPGLGLRLIYFSYDVKMKEKGDIPEGYSVSREKKERFSLILESASTNQTSMYLCASSLQGSYNEQFFGPGTRLTVL.

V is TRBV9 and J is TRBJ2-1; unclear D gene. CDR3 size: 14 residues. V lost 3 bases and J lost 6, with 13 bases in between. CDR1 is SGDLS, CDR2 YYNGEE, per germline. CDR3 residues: CASSGGRTFNEQFF. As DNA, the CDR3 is TGTGCCAGCAGCGGCGGCAGAACTTTCAATGAGCAGTTCTTC.

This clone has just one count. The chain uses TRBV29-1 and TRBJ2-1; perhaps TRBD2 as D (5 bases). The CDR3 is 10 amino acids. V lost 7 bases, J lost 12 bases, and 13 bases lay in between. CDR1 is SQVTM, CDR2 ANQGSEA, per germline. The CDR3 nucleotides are TGCAGCGCCTACGAGGGTCTGCAGTTCTTC. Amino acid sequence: CSAYEGLQFF.

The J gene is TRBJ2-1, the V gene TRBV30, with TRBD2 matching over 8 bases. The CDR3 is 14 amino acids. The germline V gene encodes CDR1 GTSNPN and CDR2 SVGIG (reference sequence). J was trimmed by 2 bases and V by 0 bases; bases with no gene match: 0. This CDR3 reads CAWSVLAAYNEQFF. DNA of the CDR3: TGTGCCTGGAGTGTACTAGCGGCCTACAATGAGCAGTTCTTC. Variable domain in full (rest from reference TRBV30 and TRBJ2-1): SQTIHQWPATLVQPVGSPLSLECTVEGTSNPNLYWYRQAAGRGLQLLFYSVGIGQISSEVPQNLSASRPQDRQFILSSKKLLLSDSGFYLCAWSVLAAYNEQFFGPGTRLTVL.

Here the CDR3 DNA reads TGTGCCAGCAGTTTATTAGAAGGAGGGTTTGGGGCCAACGTCCTGACTTTC. Protein sequence: CASSLLEGGFGANVLTF. The chain carries TRBV28 and TRBJ2-6, with D maybe TRBD2 (6 bases). V was cut by 1 base and J by 3 bases, with 13 bases left in between. The CDR3 loop spans 17 amino acids. Looked up from germline, CDR1 is MDHEN and CDR2 is SYDVKM. Full variable domain (rest looked up from reference TRBV28 and TRBJ2-6): DVKVTQSSRYLVKRTGEKVFLECVQDMDHENMFWYRQDPGLGLRLIYFSYDVKMKEKGDIPEGYSVSREKKERFSLILESASTNQTSMYLCASSLLEGGFGANVLTFGAGSRLTVL.

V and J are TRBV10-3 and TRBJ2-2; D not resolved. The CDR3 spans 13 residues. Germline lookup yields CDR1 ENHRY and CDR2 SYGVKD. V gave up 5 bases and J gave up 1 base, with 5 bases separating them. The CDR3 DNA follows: TGTGCCATCAGTACGGGGAACACCGGGGAGCTGTTTTTT. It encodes CAISTGNTGELFF.

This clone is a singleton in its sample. The CDR3 DNA sequence: TGCGCCAGCAGCCAAGATACGACAGGCTTCGGTTCACCCCTCCACTTT. Protein product: CASSQDTTGFGSPLHF. The chain links TRBV4-1 to TRBJ1-6; tentative D call: TRBD1 (6 bases). Trimming stripped 0 bases from V and 9 bases from J, with 15 bases between. There are 16 residues in the CDR3. Germline V gene lookup returns CDR1 MGHRA and CDR2 YSYEKL.

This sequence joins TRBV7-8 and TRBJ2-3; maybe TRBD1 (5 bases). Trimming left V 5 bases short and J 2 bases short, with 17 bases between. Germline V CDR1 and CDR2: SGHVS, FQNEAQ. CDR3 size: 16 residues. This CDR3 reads CASSPLLGRHTDTQYF. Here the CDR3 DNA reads TGTGCCAGCAGCCCCCTCTTGGGGCGTCACACAGATACGCAGTATTTT.

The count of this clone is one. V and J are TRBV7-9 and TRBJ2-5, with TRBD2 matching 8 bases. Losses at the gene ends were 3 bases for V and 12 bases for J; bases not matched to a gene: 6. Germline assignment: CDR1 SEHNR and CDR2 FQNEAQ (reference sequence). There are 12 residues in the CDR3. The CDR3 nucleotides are TGTGCCAGCAGCTTGGGACTAGGACCAAAGTACTTC. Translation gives CASSLGLGPKYF.

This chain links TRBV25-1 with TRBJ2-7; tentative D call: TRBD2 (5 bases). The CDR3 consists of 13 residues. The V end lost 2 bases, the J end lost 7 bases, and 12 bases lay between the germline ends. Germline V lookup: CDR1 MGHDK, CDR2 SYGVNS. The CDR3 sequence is CASSESRGWEQYF. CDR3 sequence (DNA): TGTGCCAGCAGTGAAAGCCGAGGGTGGGAGCAGTACTTC.

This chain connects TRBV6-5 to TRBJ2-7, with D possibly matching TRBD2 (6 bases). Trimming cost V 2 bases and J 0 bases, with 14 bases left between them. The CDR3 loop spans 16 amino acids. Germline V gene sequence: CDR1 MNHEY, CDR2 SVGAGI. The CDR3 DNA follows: TGTGCCAGCAGTTACGGGAGGCGATTTCACTCCTACGAGCAGTACTTC. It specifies CASSYGRRFHSYEQYF.

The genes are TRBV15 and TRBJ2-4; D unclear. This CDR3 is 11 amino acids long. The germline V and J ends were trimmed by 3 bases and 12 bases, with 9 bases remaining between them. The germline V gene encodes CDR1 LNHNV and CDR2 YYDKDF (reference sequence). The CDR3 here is CATSSLGNQYF. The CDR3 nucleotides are TGTGCCACCAGCAGCCTTGGGAATCAGTACTTC.

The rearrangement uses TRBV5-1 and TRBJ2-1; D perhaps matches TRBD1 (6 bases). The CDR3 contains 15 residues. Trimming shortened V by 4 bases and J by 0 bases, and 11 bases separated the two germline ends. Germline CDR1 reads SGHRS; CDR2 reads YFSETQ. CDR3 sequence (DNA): TGCGCCAGCAGCCCCGACAGGAGCTCCTACAATGAGCAGTTCTTC. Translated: CASSPDRSSYNEQFF. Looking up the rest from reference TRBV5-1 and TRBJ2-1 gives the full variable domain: KAGVTQTPRYLIKTRGQQVTLSCSPISGHRSVSWYQQTPGQGLQFLFEYFSETQRNKGNFPGRFSGRQFSNSRSEMNVSTLELGDSALYLCASSPDRSSYNEQFFGPGTRLTVL.

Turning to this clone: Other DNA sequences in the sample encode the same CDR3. The CDR3 loop is CASSSGLAAHNEQFF. The DNA of the CDR3 is TGTGCCAGCAGCTCGGGACTAGCGGCTCATAATGAGCAGTTCTTC. The gene calls are TRBV7-9 and TRBJ2-1; the match to TRBD2 covers 11 bases. The germline V gene has CDR1 SEHNR and CDR2 FQNEAQ (reference sequence). The CDR3 loop spans 15 amino acids. The J segment lost 7 bases and the V segment lost 4 bases, leaving 6 bases of the junction unmatched.

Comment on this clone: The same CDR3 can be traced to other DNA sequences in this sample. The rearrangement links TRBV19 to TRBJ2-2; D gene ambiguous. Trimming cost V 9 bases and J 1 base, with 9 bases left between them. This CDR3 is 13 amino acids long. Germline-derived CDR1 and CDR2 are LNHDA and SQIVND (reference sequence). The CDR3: CASRIKNTGELFF. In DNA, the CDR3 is TGTGCCAGCAGGATAAAGAACACCGGGGAGCTGTTTTTT.

The chain's CDR3 is CASSQTPNSYEQYF. Here the CDR3 DNA reads TGCGCCAGCAGCCAAACGCCAAATTCCTACGAGCAGTACTTC. V usage is TRBV4-3 and J usage is TRBJ2-7; D gene unclear. The V and J ends lost 2 bases and 1 base respectively, with 9 bases between them. The germline CDR1 and CDR2 sequences are LGHNA and YSLEER. The CDR3 length is 14 residues.